The entry below describes one T cell receptor beta chain. Its antigen remains unidentified. This specimen belongs to a study of monozygotic twins with inflammatory bowel disease. Findings and caveats of the study: No repertoire similarity difference was seen between concordant and discordant twins; power was possibly limited.

Germline loops: CDR1 DFQATT, CDR2 SNEGSKA (reference sequence). This CDR3 has 14 residues. TCRdb re-called the 5' RACE reads and gives one entry per CDR3 protein, without DNA. Listed are about 380,000 distinct CDR3 sequences; 2% to 3% falls within the top ten. V usage is TRBV20-1 and J usage is TRBJ2-7; without DNA, the TCRdb call of TRBD1 cannot be checked. The receptor comes from a human donor with ulcerative colitis or Crohn's disease, or a healthy co-twin of an affected twin (not recorded which). Sequencing used blood. CDR3: CSASIGTHSYEQYF.